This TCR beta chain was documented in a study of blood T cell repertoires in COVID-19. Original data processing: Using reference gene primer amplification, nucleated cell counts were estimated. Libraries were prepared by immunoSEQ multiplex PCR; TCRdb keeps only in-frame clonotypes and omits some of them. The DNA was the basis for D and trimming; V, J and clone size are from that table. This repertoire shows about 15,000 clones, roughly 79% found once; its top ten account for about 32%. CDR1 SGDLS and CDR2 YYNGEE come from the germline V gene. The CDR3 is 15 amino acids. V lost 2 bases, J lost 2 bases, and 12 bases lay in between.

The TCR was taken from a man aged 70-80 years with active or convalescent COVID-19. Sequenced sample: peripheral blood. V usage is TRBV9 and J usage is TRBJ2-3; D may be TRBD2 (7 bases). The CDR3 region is CASSVRGGHTDTQYF. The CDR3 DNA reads TGTGCCAGCAGCGTTCGCGGGGGACACACAGATACGCAGTATTTT. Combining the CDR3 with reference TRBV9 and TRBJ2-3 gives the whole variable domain DSGVTQTPKHLITATGQRVTLRCSPRSGDLSVYWYQQSLDQGLQFLIQYYNGEERAKGNILERFSAQQFPDLHSELNLSSLELGDSALYFCASSVRGGHTDTQYFGPGTRLTVL.